This record looks at one T cell receptor (beta chain) sequence and its context. Its antigen is still unknown. MiXCR was run by TCRdb on the RT-PCR reads, yielding one entry per CDR3 protein. The sample lists about 19,000 distinct CDR3 sequences, under 75% occurring once. The record originates from a study of yellow fever vaccine responses in identical twins. Overall study results and limits: The T cell response to vaccination in identical twins was reportedly partly convergent and partly personalized.

With 8 bases removed from V and 4 bases from J, the gap between germline ends came to 17 bases. The CDR3 has 14 residues. Germline V lookup: CDR1 ENHRY, CDR2 SYGVKD. This specimen consisted of T cells from blood (PBMCs), unsorted or a sorted subset (not recorded which), obtained before or after yellow fever vaccination (not recorded which). The clonotype originates from a woman between 18 and 30 years old who received the yellow fever vaccine. This chain connects TRBV10-3 to TRBJ1-1; D not certain. This chain's CDR3 is CAIAFGESGTEAFF. CDR3 nucleotides: TGTGCCATCGCCTTTGGGGAGTCGGGCACTGAAGCTTTCTTT.